Following are 28 T cell receptor beta chains from one sample sequenced in a study of regulatory T cells in long-lasting Graves disease. The time point: persistent/refractory GD, antithyroid drugs over 5 years with positive TRAb. Extracted PBMC RNA gave rise to the TCR library. Construction of the TCR beta libraries employed iRepertoire HTBI primers in conjunction with Arm-PCR of CDR3 regions. TCRdb reprocessed the multiplex PCR reads with MiXCR, giving one entry per CDR3 protein. The profile covers 700,000 or so distinct CDR3 sequences, with around 30% appearing a single time and about 40% taken by the ten largest. This sample comprised peripheral blood mononuclear cells (PBMCs), obtained when the disease was refractory, from a patient treated with antithyroid drugs. These TCRs come from a female donor with Graves disease.

V and J are TRBV18 and TRBJ1-1, with TRBD1 as a possible D gene (6 bases). CDR3 size: 13 residues. V dropped 3 bases and J dropped 5 bases, with 10 bases sitting between them. Germline-derived CDR1 and CDR2 are KGHSH and LQKENI. CDR3 amino acids: CASSPQGWTEAFF. The CDR3 DNA is TGTGCCAGCTCACCTCAGGGGTGGACTGAAGCTTTCTTT.

J is TRBJ1-2 and V is TRBV5-1; D unresolved. The CDR3 sequence is 18 residues long. Germline V lookup: CDR1 SGHRS, CDR2 YFSETQ. Trimming took 3 bases from V and 0 from J, leaving 21 bases between them. CDR3 protein: CASSSEVIVENPNYGYTF. Here the CDR3 DNA reads TGCGCCAGCAGCTCGGAAGTCATTGTCGAGAATCCTAACTATGGCTACACCTTC.

This chain links TRBV5-1 with TRBJ1-5; unclear D gene. This CDR3 comprises 14 residues. Deletions cut 0 bases from V and 3 bases from J, with 7 bases between. CDR1 is SGHRS, CDR2 YFSETQ, per germline. CDR3 region: CASSLGGHNQPQHF. The DNA of the CDR3 is TGCGCCAGCAGCTTGGGAGGGCACAATCAGCCCCAGCATTTT.

This sequence joins TRBV5-1 and TRBJ2-5; 7 bases agree with TRBD2. The J call is uncertain, as TRBJ2-1 better fits the DNA end. Germline CDR1 SGHRS, CDR2 YFSETQ. This CDR3 spans 15 amino acids. Here the CDR3 reads CASSFGLGGHNEQFF. The CDR3 coding sequence is TGCGCCAGCAGCTTCGGACTAGGCGGCCACAATGAGCAGTTCTTC.

V gene TRBV7-7 combines with J gene TRBJ2-5, with 7 bases aligning to TRBD2. The CDR3 contains 15 residues. The V gene end was trimmed by 4 bases and the J gene end by 3 bases; junction bases not matched to a gene: 8. Germline CDR1 SSHAT, CDR2 FNYEAQ (reference sequence). The CDR3 protein is CASSSPRAGEETQYF. In DNA, the CDR3 is TGTGCCAGCAGCTCCCCCAGGGCGGGAGAAGAGACCCAGTACTTC.

A few counts support this clonotype. This chain joins TRBV6-2 or TRBV6-3 and TRBJ1-1, with unresolved D. The germline gives CDR1 MNHEY, CDR2 SVGEGT. The CDR3 is 16 amino acids. V was pared by 6 bases and J by 1 base, with 18 bases between. CDR3 sequence reads: CASRRASIKENTEAFF. CDR3 nucleotide sequence: TGTGCCAGCAGAAGAGCCAGTATCAAGGAGAACACTGAAGCTTTCTTT.

The rearrangement links TRBV14 to TRBJ2-2; D may match TRBD1 or TRBD2 (6 bases each). The CDR3 extends over 18 amino acids. The V and J ends lost 1 base and 3 bases respectively, with 18 bases between them. CDR1 is SGHDN and CDR2 is FVKESK in the germline V gene. The CDR3 nucleotides read TGTGCCAGCAGCCAAGGGCCCTCCCACAGGGAGGACACCGGGGAGCTGTTTTTT. Protein product: CASSQGPSHREDTGELFF.

CDR3 bases: TGTGCCAGCACCGACCAGGGGGCATGGACTGAAGCTTTCTTT. It codes for CASTDQGAWTEAFF. This chain uses TRBV12-3 or TRBV12-4 with TRBJ1-1, with TRBD1 matching 8 bases. V trimming: 7 bases; J trimming: 5 bases; junction bases outside the gene matches: 9. CDR3 length: 14 residues.

This clonotype showed up just a few times. This chain links TRBV4-1 with TRBJ1-2; D call uncertain. V lost 9 bases to trimming and J lost 4 bases, with 12 bases between them. This CDR3 has 12 residues. Germline-derived CDR1 and CDR2 are MGHRA and YSYEKL. CDR3 in amino acids: CASYGGTYGYTF. The CDR3 nucleotides read TGCGCCAGTTATGGTGGTACCTATGGCTACACCTTC.

This clonotype was counted only a few times. The chain carries TRBV3-1 and TRBJ2-5, with D tentatively TRBD2 (5 bases). CDR1 is LGHDT, CDR2 YNNKEL, per germline (reference sequence). The CDR3 sequence is 16 residues long. V lost 0 bases and J 0 bases, leaving 11 bases between the germline ends. The CDR3, as DNA: TGTGCCAGCAGCCAAGAGGCGGGCCTGTACCAAGAGACCCAGTACTTC. Translation gives CASSQEAGLYQETQYF.

The V gene is TRBV3-1, the J gene TRBJ1-4; 8 nucleotides align to TRBD1. Germline V CDR1 and CDR2: LGHDT, YNNKEL (reference sequence). The J segment lost 7 bases and the V segment lost 3 bases, leaving 10 bases of the junction unmatched. This CDR3 is built from 16 residues. In DNA, the CDR3 is TGTGCCAGCAGCCAGGGACAGGAGTTATACAGTGAAAAACTGTTTTTT. Translating it yields CASSQGQELYSEKLFF. The whole variable domain, filled in from reference TRBV3-1 and TRBJ1-4, reads DTAVSQTPKYLVTQMGNDKSIKCEQNLGHDTMYWYKQDSKKFLKIMFSYNNKELIINETVPNRFSPKSPDKAHLNLHINSLELGDSAVYFCASSQGQELYSEKLFFGSGTQLSVL.

The rearrangement joins TRBV19 to TRBJ2-2; possibly TRBD1 or TRBD2 for D (5 bases each). Germline CDR1 LNHDA, CDR2 SQIVND (reference sequence). The length of the CDR3 is 15 residues. V was pared by 5 bases and J by 1 base, with 11 bases between. The DNA for the CDR3 is TGTGCCAGTAGTTCCGGGACCTGGAACACCGGGGAGCTGTTTTTT. Protein: CASSSGTWNTGELFF.

This clonotype was seen just once. V and J are TRBV2 and TRBJ2-7; D is ambiguous. Germline-derived CDR1 and CDR2 are SNHLY and FYNNEI. This CDR3 is built from 15 residues. Trimming shortened V by 1 base and J by 6 bases, and 16 bases separated the two germline ends. The CDR3 loop is CASSEGPIGRLEQYF. In DNA, the CDR3 is TGTGCCAGCAGTGAAGGACCCATAGGTCGTCTCGAGCAGTACTTC.

The chain combines TRBV7-2 with TRBJ2-4; 12 bases line up with TRBD1. CDR3 length equals 15 residues. J was trimmed by 8 bases and V by 5 bases; bases with no gene match: 7. CDR1 SGHTA and CDR2 FQGNSA come from the germline V gene. The CDR3 DNA follows: TGTGCCAGCAGCCCTGGGGGGACAGGGGGCCACATTCAGTACTTC. The encoded protein is CASSPGGTGGHIQYF.

This clonotype was seen repeatedly, ten times or more. This chain joins TRBV12-3 or TRBV12-4 and TRBJ2-7, with a weak D call TRBD1 (6 bases). The CDR3 is 12 amino acids. The V gene lost 6 bases and the J gene lost 2 bases, with 8 bases spanning the gap. The CDR3 protein is CASSHRAYEQYF. In DNA form, the CDR3 reads TGTGCCAGCAGCCACAGGGCCTACGAGCAGTACTTC.

The V call is TRBV6-1, the J call TRBJ1-5; a possible D gene is TRBD1 (6 bases). CDR1 and CDR2 (germline): MNHNS, SASEGT. V was shortened by 7 bases and J by 0 bases, with 19 bases between the two germline ends. This CDR3 has 17 residues. CDR3: CASKRASGALSNQPQHF. As DNA, the CDR3 is TGTGCCAGCAAAAGGGCTTCGGGGGCCCTTAGCAATCAGCCCCAGCATTTT.

V and J are TRBV5-6 and TRBJ1-2, with no clear D. CDR3 length equals 13 residues. Germline CDR1 reads SGHDT; CDR2 reads YYEEEE. V was pared by 0 bases and J by 12 bases, with 15 bases between. In nucleotides, the CDR3 is TGTGCCAGCAGCTTGGAAAGGTCCGGCCCGGACACCTTC. Its protein product is CASSLERSGPDTF.

Ten or more counts support this clonotype. The J gene is TRBJ2-7, the V gene TRBV5-1; 7 positions agree with TRBD1. The V segment lost 1 base and the J segment 5 bases; nucleotides outside the gene matches: 15. The CDR3 has 17 amino acids. CDR1 is SGHRS, CDR2 YFSETQ, per germline. DNA of the CDR3: TGCGCCAGCAGCTTGTGGGGTGGAGGTACAGGGGCCCACGAGCAGTACTTC. Protein: CASSLWGGGTGAHEQYF. Combining the CDR3 with reference TRBV5-1 and TRBJ2-7 gives the whole variable domain KAGVTQTPRYLIKTRGQQVTLSCSPISGHRSVSWYQQTPGQGLQFLFEYFSETQRNKGNFPGRFSGRQFSNSRSEMNVSTLELGDSALYLCASSLWGGGTGAHEQYFGPGTRLTVT.

This clonotype was recorded a few times. Its ends do not fully match the called genes, so a read error is possible. The V and J genes are TRBV19 and TRBJ1-1; D perhaps matches TRBD1 (6 bases). The CDR3 spans 12 residues. Germline V gene data show CDR1 as LNHDA and CDR2 as SQIVND (reference sequence). The CDR3 loop reads CASNIQGSEAFF. CDR3 coding DNA: TGTGCCAGTAATATACAGGGTTCTGAAGCTTTCTTT. Combining the CDR3 with reference TRBV19 and TRBJ1-1 gives the whole variable domain DGGITQSPKYLFRKEGQNVTLSCEQNLNHDAMYWYRQDPGQGLRLIYYSQIVNDFQKGDIAEGYSVSREKKESFPLTVTSAQKNPTAFYLCASNIQGSEAFFGQGTRLTVV.

The rearrangement joins TRBV5-5 to TRBJ1-5; TRBD1 is a possible D gene (5 bases). Per germline, CDR1 SGHKS and CDR2 YYEKEE (reference sequence). The CDR3 covers 15 residues. V was clipped by 4 bases and J by 1 base, with 12 bases between them. CDR3 DNA sequence: TGTGCCAGCAGCCGGGGACTAATCAGCAATCAGCCCCAGCATTTT. Its protein product is CASSRGLISNQPQHF. The full variable domain, in which reference TRBV5-5 and TRBJ1-5 provide the parts outside the CDR3, is DAGVTQSPTHLIKTRGQQVTLRCSPISGHKSVSWYQQVLGQGPQFIFQYYEKEERGRGNFPDRFSARQFPNYSSELNVNALLLGDSALYLCASSRGLISNQPQHFGDGTRLSIL.

This clonotype turned up a few times. The chain couples TRBV5-4 to TRBJ2-7; 7 bases line up with TRBD2. CDR3 length: 13 residues. Germline-derived CDR1 and CDR2 are SGHNT and YYREEE (reference sequence). Unmatched junction bases numbered 9, after V lost 5 bases and J lost 7 bases. CDR3 DNA sequence: TGTGCCAGCAGAGCGGGACGCCTGGGTGAGCAGTACTTC. Translation gives CASRAGRLGEQYF.

This sequence joins TRBV5-1 and TRBJ1-1, with 7 nucleotides matching TRBD1. Germline loops: CDR1 SGHRS, CDR2 YFSETQ. This CDR3 spans 13 amino acids. The J segment lost 10 bases and the V segment lost 0 bases, leaving 6 bases of the junction unmatched. CDR3 protein: CASSLAVQGGAFF. The DNA of the CDR3 is TGCGCCAGCAGCTTGGCGGTCCAGGGGGGAGCTTTCTTT. Variable domain in full (rest from reference TRBV5-1 and TRBJ1-1): KAGVTQTPRYLIKTRGQQVTLSCSPISGHRSVSWYQQTPGQGLQFLFEYFSETQRNKGNFPGRFSGRQFSNSRSEMNVSTLELGDSALYLCASSLAVQGGAFFGQGTRLTVV.

This clonotype occurred many times. The CDR3 region is CASRDLRGDTEAFF. The CDR3 region has the DNA TGTGCCAGCAGGGACCTCAGGGGAGACACTGAAGCTTTCTTT. The chain recombines TRBV2 with TRBJ1-1; tentative D call: TRBD1 (6 bases). Germline loops: CDR1 SNHLY, CDR2 FYNNEI. The CDR3 is 14 amino acids. V lost 6 bases, J lost 3 bases, and 14 bases lay in between.

This clonotype was counted many times. The chain uses TRBV20-1 and TRBJ1-2, with 9 bases identical to TRBD1. V dropped 5 bases and J dropped 6; count of bases not matched to a gene: 7. Germline V gene lookup returns CDR1 DFQATT and CDR2 SNEGSKA (reference sequence). This CDR3 is built from 13 residues. CDR3 bases: TGCAGTGCTGCTACAGGGGGCGCGGATGGCTACACCTTC. It codes for CSAATGGADGYTF.

This clonotype was seen a few times. The chain joins TRBV30 to TRBJ1-1, with D unclear. The CDR3 length is 12 residues. Germline CDR1 reads GTSNPN; CDR2 reads SVGIG (reference sequence). Trimming removed 5 bases from V and 1 base from J, with 8 bases in between. The CDR3 DNA reads as TGTGCCTGGGACGACGGGAACACTGAAGCTTTCTTT. Amino acid sequence: CAWDDGNTEAFF.

This clonotype was seen more than once but under ten times. J is TRBJ2-1 and V is TRBV7-2; 10 nucleotides match TRBD2. CDR1 and CDR2 from the germline V gene are SGHTA and FQGNSA. V shed 5 bases, J shed 4 bases, and the junction held 8 bases outside the gene matches. CDR3 length: 16 amino acids. CDR3 coding DNA: TGTGCCAGCAGCGTATCCGGGACTAGCGAATACAATGAGCAGTTCTTC. This encodes CASSVSGTSEYNEQFF.

In DNA form, the CDR3 reads TGTGCCAGCAGTTTACCGGGACAGGGAATCTATGGCTACACCTTC. Protein sequence: CASSLPGQGIYGYTF. The chain joins TRBV28 to TRBJ1-2, with 9 bases fitting TRBD1. Germline V gene data show CDR1 as MDHEN and CDR2 as SYDVKM. There are 15 residues in the CDR3. The J segment lost 4 bases and the V segment lost 2 bases, leaving 5 bases of the junction unmatched.

This clonotype was counted a few times. This rearrangement joins TRBV4-1 to TRBJ1-6, with a weak D call TRBD1 (5 bases). CDR3 length: 16 amino acids. V lost 0 bases and J lost 9, with 15 bases in between. Germline CDR1 and CDR2: MGHRA and YSYEKL. CDR3 sequence reads: CASSQDWAGRGSPLHF. CDR3 sequence (DNA): TGCGCCAGCAGCCAAGATTGGGCAGGGAGAGGTTCACCCCTCCACTTT.